The 4 T cell receptor beta chains reported below all come from one sample, sequenced in a study of blood T cells in healthy people across ages. Then a second PCR, running roughly 6 to 12 cycles, was carried out with a sample-barcoded 5' primer and a J-beta primer mix. TCRdb passed the 5' RACE reads through MiXCR, listing each CDR3 protein once. This table has roughly 1.5 million distinct CDR3 sequences, 35% to 45% appearing once. Sequences were obtained from blood. Source of these receptors: a woman younger than 30 in good health.

The chain uses TRBV6-2 or TRBV6-3 and TRBJ2-7; 10 bases map to TRBD2. This CDR3 is built from 14 residues. CDR1 is MNHEY and CDR2 is SVGEGT in the germline V gene. Germline trimming cut 2 bases from V and 10 bases from J; bases unmatched to any gene: 8. The CDR3 sequence: CASSYRLAGVGQYF. CDR3 DNA: TGTGCCAGCAGTTACCGGCTAGCGGGGGTGGGTCAGTACTTC.

V gene TRBV6-5 combines with J gene TRBJ2-7, with 8 bases lining up with TRBD1. The CDR3 has 14 residues. Germline V lookup: CDR1 MNHEY, CDR2 SVGAGI. The ends lost 5 bases at V and 3 bases at J; junction bases unmatched: 6. The DNA for the CDR3 is TGTGCCAGCAGTCGGACAGGGACCCTCTACGAGCAGTACTTC. Residues: CASSRTGTLYEQYF.

This clonotype was counted a few times. This chain uses TRBV5-1 with TRBJ2-5; 8 positions match TRBD1. Judging by the DNA end, TRBJ2-7 fits better; the J call may be wrong. In germline, CDR1 is SGHRS, CDR2 YFSETQ. This CDR3 is 15 amino acids long. CDR3 sequence reads: CASSFTGQVPYEQYF. The CDR3 nucleotides read TGCGCCAGCAGCTTTACGGGACAGGTCCCTTACGAGCAGTACTTC.

The V gene is TRBV11-2, the J gene TRBJ1-2, with 8 bases identical to TRBD1. CDR1 and CDR2 from the germline V gene are SGHAT and FQNNGV. The CDR3 is made up of 13 amino acids. J lost 7 bases, V lost 5 bases, and 6 bases had no gene match. CDR3 protein: CASSRTGRCGYTF. The CDR3 bases are TGTGCCAGCAGCCGGACAGGGCGGTGTGGCTACACCTTC.